Included here is one T cell receptor beta chain sequence, with context. The antigen is undetermined. The test was conducted at deep level. Measured with immunoSEQ multiplex PCR; TCRdb has only the in-frame clones, and not every one. The sample shows about 2,500,000 clones, more than 80% of them seen only once. The authors divided CD4+ cells into CD45RA+ naive and CD45RA-negative memory subsets. Germline CDR1 reads MNHEY; CDR2 reads SMNVEV (reference sequence). The CDR3 length is 16 residues. The trim removed 1 base at V and 3 bases at J, leaving 4 bases unmatched. This sample is part of a study of shared clonotypes between healthy human individuals. Study observations and caveats: A generally larger estimated richness was seen in naive subsets than in memory subsets. Rarefaction indicated that sorted-subset sequencing remained incomplete although depth was large.

This TCR was recovered from a man aged 18 to 35 in good health. The V call is TRBV27, the J call TRBJ1-5; TRBD1 matches at 9 bases. The sequencing sample was made of naive CD4+ T cells sorted from blood. Subset meaning: CD45RA+ positively selected. CDR3 bases: TGTGCCAGCAGTTTATTCGGGGACAGGGTCAATCAGCCCCAGCATTTT. Its protein is CASSLFGDRVNQPQHF.